The rows below give T cell receptor beta chains drawn from one sample of a study of CD8 T cells in ankylosing spondylitis. TCRdb used MiXCR to reprocess the 5' RACE reads, holding one entry per CDR3 protein. The repertoire holds 270,000 or so distinct CDR3 sequences, with about a sixth as singletons. The sequencing sample was made of blood, either unsorted or a sorted T cell fraction (not recorded which). Every receptor here comes from a male donor with ankylosing spondylitis or in good health (not recorded which). Each CDR3 is given with its conserved first and last residue. Each record gives: V gene, clone size, D gene, J gene, CDR3 length, CDR3 DNA, CDR3 protein. The D gene is left open where the match is weak. The listing skips clone size in some rows; elsewhere it reads once, few, many or a size class.

TRBV9	-	-	TRBJ2-3	15	TGTGCCAGCACCCCAGGGCCAGGGTATTCGGAGACGCAGTATTTT	CASTPGPGYSETQYF
TRBV12-3/TRBV12-4	-	TRBD1	TRBJ1-2	14	TGTGCCAGCAGCGACAGGGGGCCGGACTATGGCTACACCTTC	CASSDRGPDYGYTF
TRBV29-1	-	TRBD2	TRBJ2-1	17	TGCAGCGTTGAAGATCTAGTGGTGGGACTAGCGGGAGAGTACCCGTTCTTC	CSVEDLVVGLAGEYPFF
TRBV7-9	many	TRBD2	TRBJ2-7	18	TGTGCCAGCAAAGAGGGACTAGCGGGAGGGCCCCACCCCTACGAGCAGTACTTC	CASKEGLAGGPHPYEQYF
TRBV7-3	few	-	TRBJ1-2	13	TGTGCCAGCAGCCCCGACCCCCTGGGTGGCTACACCTTC	CASSPDPLGGYTF
TRBV7-2	-	-	TRBJ2-1	14	TGTGCCAGCAGCTCGAGGGACTCCTTCTATGAGCAGTTCTTC	CASSSRDSFYEQFF
TRBV12-3/TRBV12-4	few	TRBD2	TRBJ2-1	14	TGTGCCAGCAGCAGAGTAGCGGGAGTGGATGAGCAGTTCTTC	CASSRVAGVDEQFF
TRBV28	-	-	TRBJ1-2	19	TGTGCCAGCAGTACCACTTCACCCATATGGGGCGGGGAACCGGATGGCTACACCTTC	CASSTTSPIWGGEPDGYTF
TRBV7-9	once	TRBD1	TRBJ2-7	16	TGTGCCAGCAGCCAATCGTGGAGGACAGGGACCTACGAGCAGTACTTC	CASSQSWRTGTYEQYF
TRBV9	-	-	TRBJ2-1	16	TGTGCCAGCAGCGTAGAGTACCCCACCCCTTACAATGAGCAGTTCTTC	CASSVEYPTPYNEQFF
TRBV4-3	-	TRBD2	TRBJ2-1	20	TGCGCCAGCAGCCAAGATCTGGATAGCGGGATAGGATACCCCCACAATGAGCAGTTCTTC	CASSQDLDSGIGYPHNEQFF
TRBV12-3/TRBV12-4	many	TRBD2	TRBJ2-1	14	TGTGCCAGCAGCGGAGCGGGAGGGTACAATGAGCAGTTCTTC	CASSGAGGYNEQFF
TRBV12-3/TRBV12-4	-	-	TRBJ1-5	14	TGTGCCAGCAGTTTCACAGCGGGAGATCAGCCCCAGCATTTT	CASSFTAGDQPQHF
TRBV20-1	-	-	TRBJ2-6	17	TGCAGTGCTAGAGATTGGCCCCGGGACTCTGGGGCCAACGTCCTGACTTTC	CSARDWPRDSGANVLTF
TRBV4-3	-	-	TRBJ2-3	18	TGCGCCAGCAGCCAAGACCCGGCGGAGGGGGCGCTCTCAGATACGCAGTATTTT	CASSQDPAEGALSDTQYF
TRBV15	-	-	TRBJ1-4	15	TGTGCCACCAGCAGAGACGGCCTGATGGAAGAAAAACTGTTTTTT	CATSRDGLMEEKLFF
TRBV27	-	-	TRBJ2-7	17	TGTGCCAGCAGTTGTCAGGACGGCTCAGAGGGCACCTACGAGCAGTACTTC	CASSCQDGSEGTYEQYF
TRBV27	-	TRBD1	TRBJ2-6	15	TGTGCCAGCAGTGAGACAGGGAGCGGGGCCAACGTCCTGACTTTC	CASSETGSGANVLTF
TRBV4-1	-	-	TRBJ2-2	16	TGCGCCAGCAGCTCGCAGGCGACCGCGAACACCGGGGAGCTGTTTTTT	CASSSQATANTGELFF
TRBV27	few	-	TRBJ2-7	14	TGTGCCAGCAGTATTATGGGGGGCTCCTACGAGCAGTACTTC	CASSIMGGSYEQYF
TRBV6-1	-	TRBD2	TRBJ2-1	15	TGTGCCAGCAGGGCTCTAGCGGGAGAAGAGGATGAGCAGTTCTTC	CASRALAGEEDEQFF
TRBV29-1	-	TRBD2	TRBJ2-1	16	TGCAGCGTTGAAGTACCGGGAGGGCCTCCTTACAATGAGCAGTTCTTC	CSVEVPGGPPYNEQFF
TRBV24-1	few	-	TRBJ2-1	15	TGTGCCACCAGTGATCACCCTGGACGCGACAATGAGCAGTTCTTC	CATSDHPGRDNEQFF
TRBV27	many	-	TRBJ1-2	15	TGTGCCAGCAGTTTATCGATAGGGGAGACCTATGGCTACACCTTC	CASSLSIGETYGYTF
TRBV27	-	-	TRBJ2-7	14	TGTGCCAGCAGTCGTCAAAGCACCTACTACGAGCAGTACTTC	CASSRQSTYYEQYF
TRBV29-1	few	-	TRBJ2-2	13	TGCAGCGCCGGAGGGGGGGGTACCGGGGAGCTGTTTTTT	CSAGGGGTGELFF